Listed below are T cell receptor beta chains from one sample, sequenced in a study of technical replicates of blood from several donors. Using immunoSEQ multiplex PCR, the repertoire was profiled, and TCRdb retains in-frame clones only, with some absent. The sample holds approximately 75,000 clones, nearly 98% seen once. Sequencing was carried out using T cells isolated from PBMCs. The receptor source for this set is a human donor in good health. The CDR3 runs from the conserved cysteine through the conserved F or W. Each record gives: V gene, D gene, clone size, J gene, CDR3 protein, CDR3 DNA. The D gene is left open where the match is weak. A row's size may be missing; if present it is once, few, many or a size class.

TRBV1,.,.,TRBJ1-1,CTSSHKGGRVVTEAFF,TGCACCAGCAGCCATAAAGGTGGCAGGGTGGTAACTGAAGCTTTCTTT
TRBV19,.,.,TRBJ2-7,CASSMAGGTYEQYF,TGTGCCAGTAGTATGGCAGGGGGGACCTACGAGCAGTACTTC
TRBV30,.,.,TRBJ2-3,CAWASGGSPTDTQYF,TGTGCCTGGGCTTCTGGGGGCTCCCCCACAGATACGCAGTATTTT
TRBV9,TRBD1,.,TRBJ1-1,CASSDRDSTYTEAFF,TGTGCCAGCAGCGACCGGGACAGTACATACACTGAAGCTTTCTTT
TRBV4-2,.,.,TRBJ2-3,CTSSQLEGTDTQYF,TGTACCAGCAGCCAGTTAGAGGGTACAGATACGCAGTATTTT
TRBV30,TRBD1,.,TRBJ1-1,CAWSSGQGTNTEAFF,TGTGCCTGGAGCTCGGGACAGGGGACGAACACTGAAGCTTTCTTT
TRBV7-3,TRBD1,.,TRBJ2-2,CASSPGTGVTGELFF,TGTGCCAGCAGCCCCGGGACAGGGGTTACCGGGGAGCTGTTTTTT
TRBV5-6,.,once,TRBJ1-1,CASSLSGTGTEAFF,TGTGCCAGCAGCTTGAGCGGGACGGGCACTGAAGCTTTCTTT
TRBV18,TRBD1,.,TRBJ1-2,CASSPRSTGDYGYTF,TGTGCCAGCTCACCACGATCGACAGGGGACTATGGCTACACCTTC
TRBV18,TRBD1,once,TRBJ1-5,CASSSSGGGGNQPQHF,TGTGCCAGCTCATCCTCAGGGGGCGGGGGCAATCAGCCCCAGCATTTT
TRBV11-2,TRBD1,once,TRBJ1-1,CASSSTGTVNTEAFF,TGTGCCAGCAGCTCGACCGGGACAGTTAACACTGAAGCTTTCTTT
TRBV2,TRBD2,.,TRBJ2-7,CASSEAGAGSHYEQYF,TGTGCCAGCAGTGAAGCTGGAGCGGGGTCCCACTACGAGCAGTACTTC
TRBV30,.,.,TRBJ1-5,CACTPGAGQPQHF,TGTGCCTGTACCCCAGGGGCTGGTCAGCCCCAGCATTTT
TRBV4-1,TRBD2,.,TRBJ2-1,CASSLFASGSLDEQFF,TGCGCCAGCAGCCTATTCGCAAGCGGGAGTCTGGATGAGCAGTTCTTC
TRBV5-8,.,.,TRBJ2-1,CASSFRSGIYNEQFF,TGTGCCAGCAGCTTTAGGTCAGGGATATACAATGAGCAGTTCTTC
TRBV6-5,.,once,TRBJ1-1,CASSYSGANTEAFF,TGTGCCAGCAGTTACTCAGGGGCCAACACTGAAGCTTTCTTT
TRBV27,.,.,TRBJ2-4,CASSLDSRNIQYF,TGTGCCAGCAGCCTCGACAGCCGAAACATTCAGTACTTC
TRBV6-1,.,.,TRBJ2-3,CASIVGATDTQYF,TGTGCCAGCATAGTGGGGGCAACAGATACGCAGTATTTT
TRBV7-2,.,.,TRBJ2-3,CASSLLGQDTQYF,TGTGCCAGCAGCTTACTGGGGCAGGATACGCAGTATTTT
TRBV19,TRBD2,.,TRBJ2-7,CASGGVTSDSYEQYF,TGTGCCAGCGGAGGGGTAACTAGCGACTCCTACGAGCAGTACTTC
TRBV6-6,.,.,TRBJ2-2,CVGGLPKNTGELFF,TGTGTTGGAGGCCTCCCGAAGAACACCGGGGAGCTGTTTTTT
TRBV11-3,.,.,TRBJ2-5,CASSLHRQETQYF,TGTGCCAGCAGCTTGCACAGGCAAGAGACCCAGTACTTC
TRBV27,.,.,TRBJ2-5,CASSLLGEETQYF,TGTGCCAGCAGTTTACTAGGCGAAGAGACCCAGTACTTC
TRBV4-3,TRBD2,.,TRBJ2-3,CASSQWGGTDTQYF,TGCGCCAGCAGCCAGTGGGGGGGAACAGATACGCAGTATTTT
TRBV15,.,.,TRBJ2-7,CATSFQPASAGVSYEQYF,TGTGCCACCAGCTTCCAGCCCGCTTCGGCAGGCGTTTCCTACGAGCAGTACTTC
TRBV6-5,.,.,TRBJ2-5,CASSMGRLETQYF,TGTGCCTCATCGATGGGGAGATTAGAGACCCAGTACTTC
TRBV27,TRBD2,.,TRBJ2-7,CASGSVRTRMADEQYF,TGTGCCAGCGGGTCAGTCCGGACTAGAATGGCCGACGAGCAGTACTTC
TRBV5-1,TRBD1,.,TRBJ2-3,CASSYRDRGTDTQYF,TGCGCCAGCAGCTACCGGGACAGGGGTACAGATACGCAGTATTTT
TRBV2,.,.,TRBJ1-5,CASSDGGYSQPQHF,TGTGCCAGCAGTGATGGGGGGTATAGTCAGCCCCAGCATTTT
TRBV30,.,.,TRBJ2-7,CAWSVSLYEQYF,TGTGCCTGGAGTGTATCCCTCTACGAGCAGTACTTC
TRBV6-4,TRBD1,.,TRBJ2-6,CASGTGGSGANVLTF,TGTGCCAGCGGGACAGGGGGCTCTGGGGCCAACGTCCTGACTTTC
TRBV18,.,.,TRBJ2-2,CASSPPASSTGELFF,TGTGCCAGCTCACCCCCTGCCAGTTCCACCGGGGAGCTGTTTTTT
TRBV30,TRBD1,.,TRBJ1-1,CASEGADTEAFF,TGTGCCTCCGAGGGGGCCGACACTGAAGCTTTCTTT
TRBV29-1,.,.,TRBJ2-7,CSVEDRELEYF,TGCAGCGTTGAAGATCGGGAACTAGAGTACTTC
TRBV5-1,.,.,TRBJ2-1,CASSLGYSNEQFF,TGCGCCAGCAGCTTGGGCTACAGCAATGAGCAGTTCTTC
TRBV6-4,TRBD1,.,TRBJ2-2,CASSEATGGTNTGELFF,TGTGCCAGCAGTGAAGCCACAGGGGGGACAAACACCGGGGAGCTGTTTTTT
TRBV7-3,.,.,TRBJ2-3,CASSLMSLAASTDTQYF,TGTGCCAGCAGCTTAATGAGTCTAGCAGCTAGCACAGATACGCAGTATTTT
TRBV27,TRBD2,.,TRBJ2-7,CASSDRLAGYDEQYF,TGTGCCAGCAGTGACCGACTAGCGGGATATGACGAGCAGTACTTC
TRBV5-1,.,.,TRBJ1-2,CASSLGDLLLGYTF,TGCGCCAGCAGCTTGGGCGATCTACTCCTTGGCTACACCTTC
TRBV19,.,.,TRBJ1-3,CASSPQGPSSGNTIYF,TGTGCCAGTAGCCCACAGGGACCTAGCTCTGGAAACACCATATATTTT
TRBV5-6,.,.,TRBJ1-2,CASGVELFYGYTF,TGTGCCAGCGGTGTAGAGTTGTTCTATGGCTACACCTTC
TRBV29-1,TRBD1,.,TRBJ1-2,CSATKSQTGNYGYTF,TGCAGCGCAACGAAGTCACAGACAGGGAACTATGGCTACACCTTC
TRBV9,.,.,TRBJ2-7,CASSVEPGNEQYF,TGTGCCAGCAGCGTAGAGCCAGGGAACGAGCAGTACTTC
TRBV29-1,.,.,TRBJ2-7,CSVEIASDAWEEQYF,TGCAGCGTTGAAATCGCGTCTGATGCTTGGGAGGAGCAGTACTTC
TRBV27,.,.,TRBJ1-1,CASRWGGSYTEAFF,TGTGCCAGCAGATGGGGGGGGTCATACACTGAAGCTTTCTTT
TRBV9,.,.,TRBJ1-4,CASSPEIRVVEKLFF,TGTGCCAGCAGCCCAGAGATCCGGGTGGTGGAAAAACTGTTTTTT
TRBV27,TRBD1,.,TRBJ1-1,CASRPGQGNTEAFF,TGTGCCAGCAGGCCGGGACAGGGGAACACTGAAGCTTTCTTT
TRBV5-5,.,.,TRBJ2-2,CASTPSTGNTGELFF,TGTGCCAGCACCCCGTCGACGGGGAACACCGGGGAGCTGTTTTTT
TRBV7-8,TRBD2,.,TRBJ2-5,CASSQTSGSLETQYF,TGTGCCAGCAGCCAAACTAGCGGGAGTCTAGAGACCCAGTACTTC
TRBV5-6,.,once,TRBJ2-7,CASSLESGYEQYF,TGTGCCAGCAGCTTGGAGAGCGGTTACGAGCAGTACTTC
TRBV27,TRBD1,.,TRBJ2-2,CASSLTGQGLSGELFF,TGTGCCAGCAGTCTAACCGGACAGGGGTTGTCCGGGGAGCTGTTTTTT
TRBV7-9,.,.,TRBJ2-5,CASRFLSGIQETQYF,TGTGCCAGCAGATTTCTTAGCGGTATACAAGAGACCCAGTACTTC
TRBV16,.,once,TRBJ1-5,CASSPRGDYSNQPQHF,TGTGCCAGCAGTCCCCGGGGGGACTATAGCAATCAGCCCCAGCATTTT